These 3 T cell receptor beta chains were sequenced from one sample in a study of cytomegalovirus exposure and HLA in healthy donors. Using immunoSEQ multiplex PCR, the repertoire was profiled, and TCRdb retains in-frame clones only, with some absent. Of some 230,000 clones in the sample, about 93% were seen once. Sequenced input: PBMCs. The receptors stem from a woman aged 18-29 years in good health and CMV-seronegative.

This sequence joins TRBV6-1 and TRBJ2-2, with 14 nucleotides matching TRBD2. The CDR3 contains 16 residues. V lost 4 bases, J lost 3 bases, and 1 base stayed unmatched. The germline gives CDR1 MNHNS, CDR2 SASEGT. CDR3 nucleotide sequence: TGTGCCAGCAGTGGACTAGCGGGAGGGTACACCGGGGAGCTGTTTTTT. This codes for CASSGLAGGYTGELFF.

J is TRBJ1-6 and V is TRBV19, with 8 bases fitting TRBD1. Germline CDR1 LNHDA, CDR2 SQIVND (reference sequence). The V segment lost 5 bases and the J segment 10 bases; nucleotides outside the gene matches: 10. This CDR3 has 15 residues. This chain's CDR3 is CASSDRTGSWSPLHF. The CDR3 coding sequence is TGTGCCAGTAGTGATAGGACAGGGAGTTGGTCACCCCTCCACTTT.

The CDR3 protein is CASSLSGPGLAGGPAETQYF. As DNA, the CDR3 is TGTGCCAGCAGTTTATCAGGACCGGGACTAGCGGGAGGGCCGGCGGAGACCCAGTACTTC. The J gene is TRBJ2-5, the V gene TRBV27, with 16 bases identical to TRBD2. V gave up 0 bases and J gave up 5 bases; unmatched junction bases: 12. Germline V lookup: CDR1 MNHEY, CDR2 SMNVEV (reference sequence). CDR3 size: 20 residues.